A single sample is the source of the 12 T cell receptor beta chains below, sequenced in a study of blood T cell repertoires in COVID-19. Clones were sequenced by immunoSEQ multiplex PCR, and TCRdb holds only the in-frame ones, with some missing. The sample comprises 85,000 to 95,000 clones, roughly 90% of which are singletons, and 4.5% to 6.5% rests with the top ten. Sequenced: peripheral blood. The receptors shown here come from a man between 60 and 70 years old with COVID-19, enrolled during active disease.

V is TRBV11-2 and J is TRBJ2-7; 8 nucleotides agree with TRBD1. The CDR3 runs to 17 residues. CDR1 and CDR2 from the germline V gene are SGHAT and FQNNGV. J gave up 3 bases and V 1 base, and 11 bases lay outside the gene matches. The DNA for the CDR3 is TGTGCCAGCAGCTTAGGCCCACCCGGGACAGGCAACTACGAGCAGTACTTC. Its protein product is CASSLGPPGTGNYEQYF.

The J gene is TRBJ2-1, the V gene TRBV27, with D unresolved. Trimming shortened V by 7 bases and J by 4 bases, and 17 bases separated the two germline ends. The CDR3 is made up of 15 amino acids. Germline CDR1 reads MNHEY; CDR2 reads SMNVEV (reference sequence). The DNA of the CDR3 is TGTGCCAGCAAAGTGTCGAGGATCCTGTACAATGAGCAGTTCTTC. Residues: CASKVSRILYNEQFF.

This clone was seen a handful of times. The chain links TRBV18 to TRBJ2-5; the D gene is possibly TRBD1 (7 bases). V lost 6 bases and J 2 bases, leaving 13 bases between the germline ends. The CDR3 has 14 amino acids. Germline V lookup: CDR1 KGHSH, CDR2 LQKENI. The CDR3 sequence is CASSLRGEQETQYF. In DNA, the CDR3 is TGTGCCAGCTCCCTCAGGGGGGAACAAGAGACCCAGTACTTC.

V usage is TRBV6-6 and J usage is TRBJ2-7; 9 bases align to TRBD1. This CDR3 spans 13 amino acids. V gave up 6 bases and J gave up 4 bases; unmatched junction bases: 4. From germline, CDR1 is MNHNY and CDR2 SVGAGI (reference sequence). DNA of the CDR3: TGTGCCAGCAGGAGGGACAGGGCTTACGAGCAGTACTTC. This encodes CASRRDRAYEQYF.

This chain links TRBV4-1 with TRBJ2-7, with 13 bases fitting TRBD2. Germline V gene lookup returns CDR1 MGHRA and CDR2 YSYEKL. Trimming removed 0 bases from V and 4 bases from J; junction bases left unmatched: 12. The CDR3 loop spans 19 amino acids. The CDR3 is CASSQDYIQTSGRRYEQYF. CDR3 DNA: TGCGCCAGCAGCCAAGATTACATCCAGACTAGCGGGAGGAGGTACGAGCAGTACTTC.

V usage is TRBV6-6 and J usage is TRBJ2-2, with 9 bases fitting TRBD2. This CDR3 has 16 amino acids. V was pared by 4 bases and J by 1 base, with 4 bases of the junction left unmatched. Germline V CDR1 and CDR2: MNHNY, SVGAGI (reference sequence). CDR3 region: CASSSPTSGNTGELFF. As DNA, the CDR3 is TGTGCCAGCAGTTCCCCGACTAGCGGGAACACCGGGGAGCTGTTTTTT.

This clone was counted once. The CDR3 region is CASSSTGLNIQYF. CDR3 DNA sequence: TGTGCCAGCAGTTCGACAGGGCTTAACATTCAGTACTTC. The chain employs TRBV12-3 or TRBV12-4 and TRBJ2-4; the match to TRBD1 covers 7 bases. The CDR3 consists of 13 residues. V trimming: 4 bases; J trimming: 7 bases; junction bases outside the gene matches: 4.

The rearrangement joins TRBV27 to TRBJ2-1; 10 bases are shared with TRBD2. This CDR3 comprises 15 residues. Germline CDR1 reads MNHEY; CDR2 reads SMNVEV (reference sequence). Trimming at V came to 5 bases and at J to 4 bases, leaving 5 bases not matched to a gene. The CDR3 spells CASSNSGRGYNEQFF. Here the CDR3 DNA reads TGTGCCAGCAGTAACAGCGGGAGGGGTTACAATGAGCAGTTCTTC.

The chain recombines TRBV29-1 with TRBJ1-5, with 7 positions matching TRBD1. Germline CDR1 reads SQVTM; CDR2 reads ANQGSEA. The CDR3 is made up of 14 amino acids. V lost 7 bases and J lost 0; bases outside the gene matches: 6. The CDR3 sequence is CSASGTDSNQPQHF. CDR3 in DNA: TGCAGCGCCAGTGGGACAGATAGCAATCAGCCCCAGCATTTT. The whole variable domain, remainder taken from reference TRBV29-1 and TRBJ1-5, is SAVISQKPSRDICQRGTSLTIQCQVDSQVTMMFWYRQQPGQSLTLIATANQGSEATYESGFVIDKFPISRPNLTFSTLTVSNMSPEDSSIYLCSASGTDSNQPQHFGDGTRLSIL.

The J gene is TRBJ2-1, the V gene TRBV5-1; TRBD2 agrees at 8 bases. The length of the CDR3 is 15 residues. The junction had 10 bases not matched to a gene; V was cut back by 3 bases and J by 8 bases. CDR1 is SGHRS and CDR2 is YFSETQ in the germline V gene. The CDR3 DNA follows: TGCGCCAGCAGCTCCTTAGCGGGGTGGCTAGATGAGCAGTTCTTC. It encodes CASSSLAGWLDEQFF.

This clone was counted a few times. The CDR3 DNA is TGTGCCACGCAACTAGCCCCGCAATACAATGAGCAGTTCTTC. Translation gives CATQLAPQYNEQFF. The chain links TRBV5-4 to TRBJ2-1; D might be TRBD2 (6 bases). V dropped 9 bases and J dropped 4 bases, with 17 bases sitting between them. This CDR3 is 14 amino acids long. CDR1 SGHNT and CDR2 YYREEE come from the germline V gene (reference sequence).

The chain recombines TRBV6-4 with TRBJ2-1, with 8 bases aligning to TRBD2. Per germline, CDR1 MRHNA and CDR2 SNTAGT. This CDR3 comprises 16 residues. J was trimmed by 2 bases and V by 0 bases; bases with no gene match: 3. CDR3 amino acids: CASSDSSGITYNEQFF. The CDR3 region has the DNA TGTGCCAGCAGTGACTCTAGCGGGATCACCTACAATGAGCAGTTCTTC.